These 16 T cell receptor beta chains share one sample of origin, sequenced in a study of T cells expressing NK-cell markers. TCRdb reprocessed the 5' RACE reads, with one entry per CDR3 protein and no DNA. The specimen's table records over 350,000 distinct CDR3 sequences. Sequencing used blood T cells: a sorted CD56 or NKG2C T cell subset, CD4+ or CD8+ T cells, or bulk PBMC T cells (not recorded which). These TCRs come from a woman in her forties or fifties in good health.

The chain carries TRBV5-1 and TRBJ2-3; absent DNA, TCRdb's TRBD2 call cannot be checked. Germline V CDR1 and CDR2: SGHRS, YFSETQ. The CDR3 sequence is 16 residues long. The CDR3 loop is CASSSGTQTFTDTQYF.

The chain uses TRBV7-8 and TRBJ2-7; TCRdb calls TRBD2, which cannot be checked without DNA. CDR3 size: 17 residues. The germline V gene encodes CDR1 SGHVS and CDR2 FQNEAQ. CDR3 amino acids: CASSLPLAGDKPYEQYF.

The CDR3 here is CASSLALGNAEAFF. The chain has TRBV5-1 and TRBJ1-1. Germline V gene data show CDR1 as SGHRS and CDR2 as YFSETQ. The CDR3 has 14 residues. Drawing the rest from reference TRBV5-1 and TRBJ1-1, the complete variable domain is KAGVTQTPRYLIKTRGQQVTLSCSPISGHRSVSWYQQTPGQGLQFLFEYFSETQRNKGNFPGRFSGRQFSNSRSEMNVSTLELGDSALYLCASSLALGNAEAFFGQGTRLTVV.

The J gene is TRBJ2-1, the V gene TRBV3-1; absent DNA, TCRdb's TRBD2 call cannot be checked. CDR1 and CDR2 from the germline V gene are LGHDT and YNNKEL (reference sequence). This CDR3 is 18 amino acids long. The CDR3 loop is CASSPYIRVAGGGNEQFF.

The rearrangement joins TRBV7-9 to TRBJ2-1. The germline V gene encodes CDR1 SEHNR and CDR2 FQNEAQ (reference sequence). The CDR3 extends over 14 amino acids. The CDR3 loop reads CASSLDLSNNEQFF.

The chain joins TRBV5-1 to TRBJ2-1; the TRBD1 assignment by TCRdb is unverifiable without DNA. Germline assignment: CDR1 SGHRS and CDR2 YFSETQ. The CDR3 sequence is 12 residues long. The CDR3: CASSQKGNEQFF.

The rearrangement joins TRBV27 to TRBJ2-7; the D call of TRBD1 rests on TCRdb alone, since no DNA is present to check it. The CDR3 is 14 residues long. CDR1 and CDR2 from the germline V gene are MNHEY and SMNVEV (reference sequence). The CDR3 loop reads CASSRDWASYEQYF.

The chain couples TRBV29-1 to TRBJ1-1; TCRdb proposes TRBD1, but this gene call is untestable without DNA. In germline, CDR1 is SQVTM, CDR2 ANQGSEA. The CDR3 runs 11 residues. The CDR3 spells CSVEWGEVAFF.

The V gene is TRBV20-1, the J gene TRBJ2-3; TCRdb names TRBD2, which stays unverified in the absence of DNA. CDR1 is DFQATT and CDR2 is SNEGSKA in the germline V gene (reference sequence). This CDR3 comprises 13 residues. CDR3 loop: CSARRVPTDTQYF.

The chain employs TRBV2 and TRBJ2-2; as DNA is missing, the TRBD2 call by TCRdb cannot be tested. The germline V gene has CDR1 SNHLY and CDR2 FYNNEI. This CDR3 is 14 amino acids long. CDR3 protein: CATNTNSGTGELFF.

The chain links TRBV12-3 or TRBV12-4 to TRBJ2-7. The CDR3 has 13 residues. CDR3 residues: CASSRIELYEQYF.

V usage is TRBV10-3 and J usage is TRBJ2-6. In germline, CDR1 is ENHRY, CDR2 SYGVKD. The CDR3 consists of 15 residues. CDR3 residues: CAISEGVSGANVLTF.

V usage is TRBV5-1 and J usage is TRBJ2-1; TCRdb picks TRBD1, but there is no DNA to check that call. This CDR3 has 15 residues. CDR1 is SGHRS and CDR2 is YFSETQ in the germline V gene. CDR3 sequence: CASSLSGVSYNEQFF.

This chain uses TRBV11-2 with TRBJ2-7; the D call from TCRdb, TRBD1, cannot be confirmed without DNA. The CDR3 loop spans 14 amino acids. Germline loops: CDR1 SGHAT, CDR2 FQNNGV. CDR3 residues: CASRTGFSSYEQYF.

J is TRBJ2-6 and V is TRBV4-1; TCRdb outputs TRBD2, but without DNA this stays unchecked. Looked up from germline, CDR1 is MGHRA and CDR2 is YSYEKL. CDR3 length: 18 residues. The CDR3 is CASTPSPGSPSGANVLTF.

The chain links TRBV5-1 to TRBJ2-3. Germline-derived CDR1 and CDR2 are SGHRS and YFSETQ. The CDR3 covers 16 residues. The chain's CDR3 is CASSSSRLASHNTQYF.